This TCR beta chain was identified during a study of regulatory T cells in long-lasting Graves disease. This CDR3 contains 13 residues. Germline CDR1 and CDR2: SGHRS and YFSETQ. The germline V and J ends were trimmed by 4 bases and 2 bases, with 7 bases remaining between them. Stated time point: newly diagnosed GD, antithyroid drugs for less than 3 months. RNA extracted from PBMCs served as the sequencing template. CDR3-region Arm-PCR and iRepertoire HTBI primers produced the TCR beta libraries. Via MiXCR, TCRdb re-called the multiplex PCR reads, giving one row per CDR3 protein. Of roughly 530,000 distinct CDR3 sequences listed, roughly a sixth are singletons. These data were likewise used in another study, on T cells in Graves' hyperthyroidism and ophthalmopathy.

This clonotype was sampled from a woman aged 35-60 years with Graves disease. Sequencing used peripheral blood mononuclear cells (PBMCs), obtained at new diagnosis, from a patient treated with antithyroid drugs. V and J are TRBV5-1 and TRBJ1-3; D remains ambiguous. CDR3 amino acids: CASSDGTGNTIYF. The CDR3 DNA sequence: TGCGCCAGCAGCGATGGGACTGGAAACACCATATATTTT.